This T cell receptor beta chain was sequenced in a study of blood T cell repertoires in COVID-19. There are 14 residues in the CDR3. Germline CDR1 reads SGHRS; CDR2 reads YFSETQ. Losses at the gene ends were 1 base for V and 3 bases for J; bases not matched to a gene: 2. Sequenced by immunoSEQ multiplex PCR; TCRdb stores in-frame clones only, minus some. Among about 330,000 clones listed, about 91% were seen once. The chain links TRBV5-1 to TRBJ2-3, with TRBD2 matching over 7 bases. Sequencing used peripheral blood. The receptor comes from a man in his thirties or forties with COVID-19, enrolled during active disease. CDR3 DNA: TGCGCCAGCAGCTTGAGAGCGGGAACAGATACGCAGTATTTT. Protein sequence: CASSLRAGTDTQYF.